Presented here are 29 T cell receptor beta chains from one specimen sequenced in a study of monozygotic twins with inflammatory bowel disease. TCRdb reprocessed the 5' RACE reads and reports one entry per CDR3 protein, with no DNA. This sample's clone table lists approximately 330,000 distinct CDR3 sequences. Sequenced material: blood. The receptor source for this set is a human donor with ulcerative colitis or Crohn's disease, or a healthy co-twin of an affected twin (not recorded which).

This chain uses TRBV12-3 or TRBV12-4 with TRBJ2-3; TCRdb gives TRBD1 as the D gene, but with no DNA this cannot be confirmed. The CDR3 totals 16 residues. CDR3 sequence: CASSLARGGVADTQYF.

V gene TRBV20-1 combines with J gene TRBJ2-5. This CDR3 comprises 13 residues. Per the germline V gene, CDR1 is DFQATT and CDR2 is SNEGSKA (reference sequence). The CDR3 here is CSARVRRQETQYF.

V is TRBV3-1 and J is TRBJ2-3; TCRdb gives TRBD2 as the D gene, but with no DNA this cannot be confirmed. The germline V gene encodes CDR1 LGHDT and CDR2 YNNKEL (reference sequence). This CDR3 region has 16 residues. Here the CDR3 reads CASSLDLAPPTDTQYF.

V gene TRBV11-2 combines with J gene TRBJ2-1; TCRdb's D gene call, TRBD1, goes unchecked for lack of DNA. The CDR3 runs 16 residues. Germline CDR1 and CDR2: SGHAT and FQNNGV. This CDR3 is CASRPPGQGTYNEQFF.

This chain connects TRBV9 to TRBJ2-1. Per the germline V gene, CDR1 is SGDLS and CDR2 is YYNGEE. The CDR3 has 12 residues. CDR3 residues: CASSVDSFEQFF.

The V gene is TRBV7-2, the J gene TRBJ2-4; TCRdb names TRBD2, which stays unverified in the absence of DNA. CDR3 size: 13 residues. Germline CDR1 and CDR2: SGHTA and FQGNSA. The CDR3 sequence is CASSPETRNIQYF.

The chain is built from TRBV20-1 and TRBJ2-1; TCRdb lists TRBD1, though no DNA is available to test this call. The CDR3 has 15 amino acids. Looked up from germline, CDR1 is DFQATT and CDR2 is SNEGSKA (reference sequence). CDR3 protein: CSARRSSPGNNEQFF.

The chain links TRBV24-1 to TRBJ2-4; TCRdb reports TRBD2, a call that lacks DNA to check it against. In germline, CDR1 is KGHDR, CDR2 SFDVKD. The CDR3 spans 16 residues. CDR3: CATSDPAGDAKNIQYF.

The chain uses TRBV11-1 and TRBJ2-1. The CDR3 covers 14 residues. Germline CDR1 reads SGHAT; CDR2 reads FQDESV (reference sequence). The CDR3 region is CASSLRRLNNEQFF.

The chain recombines TRBV27 with TRBJ2-3. The CDR3 has 15 amino acids. Germline-derived CDR1 and CDR2 are MNHEY and SMNVEV (reference sequence). This CDR3 reads CASSLSAGFPDTQYF.

J is TRBJ1-6 and V is TRBV19. CDR1 and CDR2 from the germline V gene are LNHDA and SQIVND (reference sequence). The CDR3 has 14 amino acids. This CDR3 reads CASTLDNCNSPLHF.

This chain connects TRBV6-1 to TRBJ1-2; checking the TCRdb D call of TRBD1 is not possible without DNA. The CDR3 sequence is 15 residues long. In germline, CDR1 is MNHNS, CDR2 SASEGT. The CDR3 loop reads CASSDQHRGFYGYTF.

V is TRBV15 and J is TRBJ2-3. Germline V lookup: CDR1 LNHNV, CDR2 YYDKDF (reference sequence). There are 15 residues in the CDR3. The CDR3 protein is CATSRDPTSADTQYF.

The genes are TRBV7-9 and TRBJ1-1; the D call of TRBD1 rests on TCRdb alone, since no DNA is present to check it. CDR3 size: 17 residues. Germline assignment: CDR1 SEHNR and CDR2 FQNEAQ (reference sequence). CDR3 protein: CASSSVLTGGGGSEAFF.

The chain is built from TRBV28 and TRBJ2-7. This CDR3 spans 11 amino acids. In germline, CDR1 is MDHEN, CDR2 SYDVKM. This CDR3 is CASSFVAGQYF.

This CDR3 reads CSVLTGGCEAFF. The gene calls are TRBV29-1 and TRBJ1-1; TCRdb gives TRBD1 as the D gene, but with no DNA this cannot be confirmed. The length of the CDR3 is 12 residues. CDR1 and CDR2 from the germline V gene are SQVTM and ANQGSEA.

The chain has TRBV20-1 and TRBJ2-1; absent DNA, TCRdb's TRBD1 call cannot be checked. CDR3 length equals 12 residues. Germline loops: CDR1 DFQATT, CDR2 SNEGSKA (reference sequence). The CDR3 region is CSARPMRNEQLF.

This chain connects TRBV5-1 to TRBJ2-7; checking the TCRdb D call of TRBD1 is not possible without DNA. The CDR3 runs 15 residues. Germline CDR1 is SGHRS and CDR2 is YFSETQ. The CDR3 reads CASSFNRETSYEQYF.

CDR3 sequence reads: CASSSGENQQFF. This chain joins TRBV27 and TRBJ2-1; TCRdb's assignment of TRBD1 cannot be checked, as there is no DNA. Germline CDR1 is MNHEY and CDR2 is SMNVEV (reference sequence). The CDR3 spans 12 residues.

The rearrangement uses TRBV4-3 and TRBJ2-3. The germline V gene has CDR1 LGHNA and CDR2 YSLEER. This CDR3 contains 15 residues. The CDR3 region is CASSQGGVRTDTQYF.

The chain uses TRBV3-1 and TRBJ2-1; TCRdb reports TRBD2, a call that lacks DNA to check it against. The CDR3 is 17 amino acids. Per the germline V gene, CDR1 is LGHDT and CDR2 is YNNKEL (reference sequence). The CDR3: CASSLDFSGRENNEQFF.

The gene calls are TRBV15 and TRBJ1-5. The germline CDR1 and CDR2 sequences are LNHNV and YYDKDF (reference sequence). This CDR3 contains 14 residues. CDR3 amino acids: CATSFQDGDQPQHF.

This chain uses TRBV4-1 with TRBJ2-1; TCRdb returns TRBD2, unconfirmable since there is no DNA. CDR3 length: 16 amino acids. In germline, CDR1 is MGHRA, CDR2 YSYEKL. The CDR3 protein is CASSQDPSGLYNEQFF.

This chain's CDR3 is CSAPQRAGPAYNEQFF. The chain carries TRBV20-1 and TRBJ2-1; TCRdb selects TRBD2, and the lack of DNA leaves this call unchecked. CDR1 DFQATT and CDR2 SNEGSKA come from the germline V gene (reference sequence). The CDR3 totals 16 residues.

The CDR3: CASSALLAGGGETQYF. The rearrangement joins TRBV9 to TRBJ2-5; the TCRdb D gene call, TRBD2, has no DNA to confirm it. The CDR3 is 16 amino acids. Germline lookup yields CDR1 SGDLS and CDR2 YYNGEE.

V gene TRBV7-6 combines with J gene TRBJ2-3; with no DNA, the TCRdb D assignment of TRBD2 cannot be verified. From germline, CDR1 is SGHVS and CDR2 FNYEAQ. The CDR3 spans 15 residues. The CDR3 loop reads CASSGTSGSGNTQYF.

This rearrangement joins TRBV5-1 to TRBJ2-3. Germline V lookup: CDR1 SGHRS, CDR2 YFSETQ. The length of the CDR3 is 13 residues. Here the CDR3 reads CASSPDRTDTQYF.

The gene calls are TRBV29-1 and TRBJ1-2; TCRdb's D gene call, TRBD1, goes unchecked for lack of DNA. Germline assignment: CDR1 SQVTM and CDR2 ANQGSEA. This CDR3 comprises 13 residues. The CDR3 reads CSVPGQASYGYTF.

The CDR3 is CASSYSRDIYEQYF. The gene calls are TRBV6-5 and TRBJ2-7; without DNA, the TCRdb call of TRBD1 cannot be checked. There are 14 residues in the CDR3. The V gene's germline CDR1 is MNHEY and CDR2 SVGAGI.